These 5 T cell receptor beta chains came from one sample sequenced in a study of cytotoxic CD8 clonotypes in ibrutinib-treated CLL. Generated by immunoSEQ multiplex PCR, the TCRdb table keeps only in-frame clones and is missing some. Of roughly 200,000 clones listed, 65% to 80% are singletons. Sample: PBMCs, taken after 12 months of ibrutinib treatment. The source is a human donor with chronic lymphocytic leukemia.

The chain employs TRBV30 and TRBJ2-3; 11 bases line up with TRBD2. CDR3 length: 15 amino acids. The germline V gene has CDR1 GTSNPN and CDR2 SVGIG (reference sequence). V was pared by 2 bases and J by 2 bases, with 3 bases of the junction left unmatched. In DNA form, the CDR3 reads TGTGCCTGGAGTACTAGCGGGAGAATCACAGATACGCAGTATTTT. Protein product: CAWSTSGRITDTQYF.

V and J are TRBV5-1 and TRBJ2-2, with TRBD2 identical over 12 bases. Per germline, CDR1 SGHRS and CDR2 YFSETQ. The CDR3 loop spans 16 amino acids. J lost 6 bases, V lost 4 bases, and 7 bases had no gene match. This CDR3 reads CASSPRLAGVPGELFF. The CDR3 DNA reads TGCGCCAGCAGCCCTAGACTAGCGGGAGTACCCGGGGAGCTGTTTTTT.

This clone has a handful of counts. In DNA, the CDR3 is TGTGCCAGTTATGAGGCAGGGGTGAGCACTGAAGCTTTCTTT. Translated: CASYEAGVSTEAFF. J is TRBJ1-1 and V is TRBV6-5; possibly TRBD1 for D (6 bases). V was clipped by 9 bases and J by 4 bases, with 18 bases between them. The CDR3 loop spans 14 amino acids. Germline CDR1 MNHEY, CDR2 SVGAGI.

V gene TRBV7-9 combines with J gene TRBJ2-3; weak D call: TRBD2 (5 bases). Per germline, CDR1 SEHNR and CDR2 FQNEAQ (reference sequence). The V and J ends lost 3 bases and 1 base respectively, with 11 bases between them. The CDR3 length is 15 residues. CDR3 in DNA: TGTGCCAGCAGCTTTGCCGGGATAGGCACAGATACGCAGTATTTT. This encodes CASSFAGIGTDTQYF.

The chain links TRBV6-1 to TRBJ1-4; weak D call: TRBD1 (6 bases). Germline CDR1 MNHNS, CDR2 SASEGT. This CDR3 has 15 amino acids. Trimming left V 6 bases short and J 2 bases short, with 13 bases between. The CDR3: CASRGGGRTNEKLFF. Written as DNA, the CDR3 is TGTGCCAGCAGGGGTGGGGGGCGGACTAATGAAAAACTGTTTTTT.